These T cell receptor beta chains were read from a single sample in a study of early T cells in non-severe SARS-CoV-2 infection. Each CDR3 protein gets one entry after TCRdb re-called the 5' RACE reads with MiXCR. The sample holds tens of thousands of distinct CDR3 sequences, under 8% seen once. This specimen was whole blood, taken at baseline. These receptors originate from an adult who was a healthcare worker with PCR-confirmed SARS-CoV-2 infection or an uninfected control (not recorded which). CDR3s include the opening cysteine and the closing phenylalanine or tryptophan. The D gene is left open where the match is weak.

d_gene,v_gene,CDR3aa
.,TRBV20-1,CSATNGGRDTEAFF
.,TRBV20-1,CSVRREETQYF
.,TRBV7-9,CASSLGQGSWVEQFF
.,TRBV5-4,CASSSPREGRGEKLFF
TRBD2,TRBV7-2,CASSLLAGGYTDTQYF
.,TRBV4-2,CASSQERWSLAPSGANVLTF
.,TRBV20-1,CSAYRVLDSPLHF
.,TRBV6-5,CASSYYGQDLNNSPLHF
TRBD2,TRBV12-5,CASGQGTSGNTGELFF
.,TRBV27,CASSLSPRLVLASPLHF
.,TRBV5-1,CASSIKDSGINEQFF